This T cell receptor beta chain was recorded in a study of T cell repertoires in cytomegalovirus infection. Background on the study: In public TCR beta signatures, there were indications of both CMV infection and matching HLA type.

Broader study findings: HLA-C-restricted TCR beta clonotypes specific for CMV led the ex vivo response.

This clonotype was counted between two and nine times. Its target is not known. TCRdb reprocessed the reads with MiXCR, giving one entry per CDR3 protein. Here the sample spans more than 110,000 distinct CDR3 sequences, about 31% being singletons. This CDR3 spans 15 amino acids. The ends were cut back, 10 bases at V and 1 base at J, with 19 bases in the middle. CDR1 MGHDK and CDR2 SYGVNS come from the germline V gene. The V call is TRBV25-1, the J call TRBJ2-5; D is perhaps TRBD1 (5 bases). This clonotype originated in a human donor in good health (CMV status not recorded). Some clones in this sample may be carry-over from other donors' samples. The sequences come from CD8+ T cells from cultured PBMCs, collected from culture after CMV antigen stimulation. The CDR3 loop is CATTGQGTLQETQYF. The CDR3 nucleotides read TGTGCCACCACCGGGCAGGGAACACTCCAAGAGACCCAGTACTTC.